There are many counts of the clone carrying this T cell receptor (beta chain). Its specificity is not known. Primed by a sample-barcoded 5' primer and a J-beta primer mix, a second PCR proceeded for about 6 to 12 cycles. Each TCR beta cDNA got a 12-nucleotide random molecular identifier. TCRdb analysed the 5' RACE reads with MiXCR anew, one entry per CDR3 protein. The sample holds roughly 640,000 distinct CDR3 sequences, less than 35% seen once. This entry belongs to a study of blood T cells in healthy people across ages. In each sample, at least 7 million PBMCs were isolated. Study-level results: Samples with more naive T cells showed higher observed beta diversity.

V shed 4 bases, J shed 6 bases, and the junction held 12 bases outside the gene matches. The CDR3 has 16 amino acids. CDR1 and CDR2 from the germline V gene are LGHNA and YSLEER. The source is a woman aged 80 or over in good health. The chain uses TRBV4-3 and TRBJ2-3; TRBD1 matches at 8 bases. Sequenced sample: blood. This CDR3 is CASSRQTGGRLDTQYF. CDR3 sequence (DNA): TGCGCCAGCAGCCGACAAACAGGGGGTCGGTTGGATACGCAGTATTTT.